This TCR beta chain was sequenced for a study of beta chain features in type 1 diabetes. Looking at the study overall: The examined sorted cells totaled around 100 million across samples. Study findings and constraints: It was among patients, rather than healthy donors, that naive, central memory and Treg TCRB repertoires appeared more similar. Unsettled here was the matter of whether HLA type influences TCRB rearrangement.

What was sequenced were expressed TCRB transcripts, since all of the isolated RNA had been reverse transcribed. Around 3.57 million reads was the average for naive, central memory and regulatory T cell samples. Data came from immunoSEQ multiplex PCR; TCRdb stores just in-frame clones and leaves some out. The sample lists about 290,000 clones, roughly 8% occurring once. This clone was counted a few times. Its cognate antigen is unknown. Germline CDR1 and CDR2: GTSNPN and SVGIG (reference sequence). The CDR3 has 13 amino acids. V gave up 7 bases and J gave up 1 base, with 10 bases separating them. This chain joins TRBV30 and TRBJ2-2, with a weak D call TRBD2 (5 bases). The source is a woman in her late teens or twenties in good health. The sequenced sample consisted of central memory CD4+ T cells from blood. CDR3 residues: CASGDWNTGELFF. CDR3 nucleotides: TGTGCCTCCGGGGATTGGAACACCGGGGAGCTGTTTTTT.